This T cell receptor (beta chain) was documented in a study of CD8+ T cells in alopecia areata. As the sequencing template, cDNA was produced by extracting RNA and reverse transcribing it. Sequenced by immunoSEQ multiplex PCR; TCRdb stores in-frame clones only, minus some. The sample consists of 150,000 to 200,000 clones, less than 75% of them appearing once. Treatment noted: oral pan-JAK inhibitor, 5-10 mg twice daily. V lost 3 bases and J 5 bases, leaving 14 bases between the germline ends. Germline-derived CDR1 and CDR2 are SQVTM and ANQGSEA. This CDR3 has 14 residues. This chain connects TRBV29-1 to TRBJ2-1, with D possibly TRBD2 on 5 matching bases. The sequencing here drew on CD4+ T cells sorted from blood, taken around week 55, from a patient treated with tofacitinib. The sequence was collected from a human donor with alopecia areata. This CDR3 reads CSVDPSLPNNEQFF. The CDR3 DNA reads as TGCAGCGTTGATCCTAGCCTCCCCAACAATGAGCAGTTCTTC.